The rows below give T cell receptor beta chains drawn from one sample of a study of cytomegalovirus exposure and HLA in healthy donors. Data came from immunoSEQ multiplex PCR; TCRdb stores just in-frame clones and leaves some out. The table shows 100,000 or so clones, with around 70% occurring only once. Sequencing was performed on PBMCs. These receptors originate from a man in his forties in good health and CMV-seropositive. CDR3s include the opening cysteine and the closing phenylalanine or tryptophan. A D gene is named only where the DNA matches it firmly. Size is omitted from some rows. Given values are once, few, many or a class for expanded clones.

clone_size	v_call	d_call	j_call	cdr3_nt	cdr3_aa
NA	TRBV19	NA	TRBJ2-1	TGTGCCAGTAGTATCAGCAATGAGCAGTTCTTC	CASSISNEQFF
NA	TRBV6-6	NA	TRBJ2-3	TGTGCCAGCAGCGGACTGGGCATGGATACGCAGTATTTT	CASSGLGMDTQYF
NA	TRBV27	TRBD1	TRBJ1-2	TGTGCCAGCAGGACTATCATTGTACAGGGGGCGAATAGTTATGGCTACACCTTC	CASRTIIVQGANSYGYTF
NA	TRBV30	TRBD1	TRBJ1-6	TGTGCCTGGAGTGTAATAGGGACAGGGGGCTCACCCCTCCACTTT	CAWSVIGTGGSPLHF
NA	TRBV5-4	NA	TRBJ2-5	TGTGCCAGCGGGTCAGGAAACCAAGAGACCCAGTACTTC	CASGSGNQETQYF
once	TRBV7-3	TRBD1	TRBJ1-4	TGTGCCAGCAGCTTAACAGGGGGCGAAGGTGAAAAACTGTTTTTT	CASSLTGGEGEKLFF
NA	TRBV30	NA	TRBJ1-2	TGTGCCTGGAGTGTCGAATTTCAGATTAATGGGCAGTTTAACTATGGCTACACCTTC	CAWSVEFQINGQFNYGYTF
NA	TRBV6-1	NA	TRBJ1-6	TGTGCCAGCAGAGAGGGACTTAAAAATTCACCCCTCCACTTT	CASREGLKNSPLHF
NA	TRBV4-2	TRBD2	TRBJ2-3	TGTGCCAGCAGCCAAGATGAACTAGCGGGAGGAGAAGATACGCAGTATTTT	CASSQDELAGGEDTQYF
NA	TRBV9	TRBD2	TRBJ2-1	TGTGCCAGCAGCGTAGAGAGCGGGAGCTATGAGCAGTTCTTC	CASSVESGSYEQFF
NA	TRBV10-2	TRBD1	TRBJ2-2	TGCGCCAGCAGTAGGCCGGGACAGGGGGCTACCGGGGAGCTGTTTTTT	CASSRPGQGATGELFF
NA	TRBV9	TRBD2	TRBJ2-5	TGTGCCAGCAGCGCCCGGACTAGCGGGATGGAGACCCAGTACTTC	CASSARTSGMETQYF
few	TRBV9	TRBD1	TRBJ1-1	TGTGCCAGCAGCGTAGCCGGGACAGGGACGAACACTGAAGCTTTCTTT	CASSVAGTGTNTEAFF
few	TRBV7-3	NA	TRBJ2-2	TGTGCCAGCAGCTTAAACCCAGCGGGGAACACCGGGGAGCTGTTTTTT	CASSLNPAGNTGELFF
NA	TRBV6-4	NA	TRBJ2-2	TGTGCCAGCAGGGACCGGAACACCGGGGAGCTGTTTTTT	CASRDRNTGELFF
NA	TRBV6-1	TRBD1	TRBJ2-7	TGTGCCAGCAGGGAATCCTCAGGGGGCGCGGGCTACGAGCAGTACTTC	CASRESSGGAGYEQYF
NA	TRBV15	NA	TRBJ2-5	TGTGCCACCAGCCGGAGAGAGACCCAGTACTTC	CATSRRETQYF
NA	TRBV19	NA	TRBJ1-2	TGTGCCAGTAGTACCCTAAGCGATAACTATGGCTACACCTTC	CASSTLSDNYGYTF
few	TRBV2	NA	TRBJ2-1	TGTGCCAGCGGTTCACAGGGCGGGAATGAGCAGTTCTTC	CASGSQGGNEQFF
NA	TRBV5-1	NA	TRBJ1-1	TGCGCCAGCAGCTTCTCCTGGGGGCGCATGAACACTGAAGCTTTCTTT	CASSFSWGRMNTEAFF
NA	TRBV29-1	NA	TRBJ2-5	TGCAGCGTTGAAGAACGGAGCGCGGGTAGAGAGACCCAGTACTTC	CSVEERSAGRETQYF
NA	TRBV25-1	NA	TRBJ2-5	TGTGCCAGCAGTCCCCCCCTAGACTGGAGGGAGACCCAGTACTTC	CASSPPLDWRETQYF
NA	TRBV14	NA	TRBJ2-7	TGTGCCAGCAGCCAAAAGACAGGATTCTCCTACGAGCAGTACTTC	CASSQKTGFSYEQYF
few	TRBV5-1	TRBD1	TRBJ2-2	TGCGCCAGCAGCTTTCAGGGGGCGAACACCGGGGAGCTGTTTTTT	CASSFQGANTGELFF
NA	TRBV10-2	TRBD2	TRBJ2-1	TGCGCCAGCAGTGCCGGACTAGCGGGAGTTTTCACGGGTGAGCAGTTCTTC	CASSAGLAGVFTGEQFF
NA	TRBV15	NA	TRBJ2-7	TGTGCCACCAGCAGCCTCTCCAGTACCCAGCAGTACTTC	CATSSLSSTQQYF
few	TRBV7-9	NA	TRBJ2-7	TGTGCCAGCAGCGCAGACTTTTCCTACGAGCAGTACTTC	CASSADFSYEQYF
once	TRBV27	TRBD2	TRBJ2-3	TGTGCCAGCAGTTTCCTAGCGGCGACAGATACGCAGTATTTT	CASSFLAATDTQYF
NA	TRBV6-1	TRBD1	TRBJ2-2	TGTGCCAGCAGTGAAGGTCTTGGACAGGGGGCCGGGGAGCTGTTTTTT	CASSEGLGQGAGELFF
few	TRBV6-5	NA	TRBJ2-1	TGTGCCAGCTCATTGGGACTGTACAATGAGCAGTTCTTC	CASSLGLYNEQFF
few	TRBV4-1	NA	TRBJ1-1	TGCGCCAGCAGCCGCGTACAGGGACGAACTGAAGCTTTCTTT	CASSRVQGRTEAFF
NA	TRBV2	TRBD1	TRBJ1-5	TGTGCCAGCAGAGCCGGGACAGGGGCGCGCCAGCCCCAGCATTTT	CASRAGTGARQPQHF
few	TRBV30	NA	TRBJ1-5	TGTGCCTGTTCAGGGGTTAGCAATCAGCCCCAGCATTTT	CACSGVSNQPQHF
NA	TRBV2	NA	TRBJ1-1	TGTGCCAGCAGTGAAGATCGGCGGGACACTGAAGCTTTCTTT	CASSEDRRDTEAFF
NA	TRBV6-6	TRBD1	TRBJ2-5	TGTGCCAGCAGTCGTGACAGGGGTTCGGAGACCCAGTACTTC	CASSRDRGSETQYF
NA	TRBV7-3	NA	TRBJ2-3	TGTGCCAGCAGCTTAAGACGGGGCACAGATACGCAGTATTTT	CASSLRRGTDTQYF
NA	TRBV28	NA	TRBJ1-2	TGTGCCAGCAGTTTGGCGGGGCTTGTCTATGGCTACACCTTC	CASSLAGLVYGYTF
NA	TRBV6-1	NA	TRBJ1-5	TGTGCCAGCAGTGAAGTGGCCGGGGGCAATCAGCCCCAGCATTTT	CASSEVAGGNQPQHF
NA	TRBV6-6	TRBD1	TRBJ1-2	TGTGCCAGCAGTTCCACGACAGGGAACTATGGCTACACCTTC	CASSSTTGNYGYTF
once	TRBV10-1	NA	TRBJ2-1	TGCGCCAGCAGTGCGGGAGCGGGCGAGCAGTTCTTC	CASSAGAGEQFF
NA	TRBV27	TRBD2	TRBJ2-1	TGTGCCAGCAGGGGACTAGCGGCTAAGAATGAGCAGTTCTTC	CASRGLAAKNEQFF
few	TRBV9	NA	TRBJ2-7	TGTGCCAGCAGCGGCCCGGACAGCCCTACTGAGCAGTACTTC	CASSGPDSPTEQYF
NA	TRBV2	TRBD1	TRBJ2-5	TGTGCCAGCAGTACCTGGACAGGTGTAGAGACCCAGTACTTC	CASSTWTGVETQYF
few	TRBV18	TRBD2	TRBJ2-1	TGTGCCAGCTCACCATTGGGACTAGCGGGTTACAATGAGCAGTTCTTC	CASSPLGLAGYNEQFF
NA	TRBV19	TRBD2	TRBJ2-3	TGTGCCAGTAGTACCGGTGCGGGGGTCGAGGGAACAGATACGCAGTATTTT	CASSTGAGVEGTDTQYF
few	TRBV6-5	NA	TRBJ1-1	TGTGCCAGCAGTCCGCCCGGGGGGGACACTGAAGCTTTCTTT	CASSPPGGDTEAFF
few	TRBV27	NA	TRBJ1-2	TGTGCCAGCAGCCGGACAGCTAACTATGGCTACACCTTC	CASSRTANYGYTF
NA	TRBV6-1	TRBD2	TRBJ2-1	TGTGCCAGCAGTCGACTAGCGGAGGAAAATGAGCAGTTCTTC	CASSRLAEENEQFF
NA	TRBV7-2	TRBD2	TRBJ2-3	TGTGCCAGCAGCTTAGCTAGCGGGAGCACAGATACGCAGTATTTT	CASSLASGSTDTQYF
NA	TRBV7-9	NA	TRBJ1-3	TGTGCCAGCAGTCCCGCAGACACCATATATTTT	CASSPADTIYF
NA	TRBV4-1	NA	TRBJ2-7	TGCGCCAGCAGCCAAGGGAGCATCTCCTACGAGCAGTACTTC	CASSQGSISYEQYF
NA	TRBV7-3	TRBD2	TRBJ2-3	TGTGCCTCGTCCGGGGCGGGAGTAAGCACAGATACGCAGTATTTT	CASSGAGVSTDTQYF
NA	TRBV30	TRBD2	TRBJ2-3	TGTGCCTGGAGTGGAACGGGAGGAATGGATACGCAGTATTTT	CAWSGTGGMDTQYF
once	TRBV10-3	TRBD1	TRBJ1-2	TGTGCCACTAAGACAGGGAACCCATATGGCTACACCTTC	CATKTGNPYGYTF
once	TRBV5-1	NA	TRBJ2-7	TGCGCCAGCACTCGAGGGAACGAGCAGTACTTC	CASTRGNEQYF
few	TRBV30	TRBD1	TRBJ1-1	TGTGCCTGGAGTGTACCAGGGGGCAGGGCGGTTTGGTCGCGCACTGAAGCTTTCTTT	CAWSVPGGRAVWSRTEAFF
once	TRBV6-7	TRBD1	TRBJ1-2	TGTGCCAGCAGTTACCAATGGACAGGGGGCGATGGCTACACCTTC	CASSYQWTGGDGYTF
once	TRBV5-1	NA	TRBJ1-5	TGCGCCAGCAGCTCAGGGGATAGCAATCAGCCCCAGCATTTT	CASSSGDSNQPQHF
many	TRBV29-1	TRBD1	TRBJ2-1	TGCAGCGTGGACTCGGGACAGGGGGTAAACAATGAGCAGTTCTTC	CSVDSGQGVNNEQFF
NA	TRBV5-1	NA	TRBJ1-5	TGCGCCAGCAGCTTCGACGGGAGGAATCAGCCCCAGCATTTT	CASSFDGRNQPQHF